This is a list of T cell receptor beta chains from one sample in a study of T cells after yellow fever vaccination. TCRdb re-called the 5' RACE reads through MiXCR, storing one row per CDR3 protein. The table records roughly 340,000 distinct CDR3 sequences, 7.5% to 9% of them present only once. Sequenced here: PBMCs, sampled on the day of the first yellow fever vaccination. These receptors originate from a man in his late teens or twenties who received the YFV17D yellow fever vaccine. Both conserved end residues are part of each CDR3. A D gene is named only where the DNA matches it firmly. Some rows have no size entry. The others give once, few or many, or a class for an expanded clone.

- | few | TRBJ1-2 | TRBV7-9 | CASSELVGYTF | TGTGCCAGCAGCGAGCTGGTCGGCTACACCTTC
- | many | TRBJ2-2 | TRBV7-9 | CASSPPGPFTGELFF | TGTGCCAGCAGTCCACCTGGCCCATTCACCGGGGAGCTGTTTTTT
- | few | TRBJ1-6 | TRBV7-9 | CASRRRALGLDNSPLHF | TGTGCCAGCCGCCGGAGGGCCCTCGGCCTGGATAATTCACCCCTCCACTTT
- | few | TRBJ2-5 | TRBV5-1 | CASSSGGSYQETQYF | TGCGCCAGCAGCTCCGGTGGGAGCTACCAAGAGACCCAGTACTTC
TRBD2 | - | TRBJ2-1 | TRBV27 | CASSFGLAGRHNEQFF | TGTGCCAGCAGTTTCGGACTAGCGGGGAGACACAATGAGCAGTTCTTC
- | - | TRBJ1-2 | TRBV7-2 | CAEQGPHGYIF | TGTGCCGAACAGGGCCCTCATGGCTACATCTTC
- | many | TRBJ1-3 | TRBV5-1 | CASSLASSGNTIYF | TGCGCCAGCAGCTTGGCTAGCTCTGGAAACACCATATATTTT
TRBD1 | few | TRBJ1-6 | TRBV28 | CASRPTGDNSPLHF | TGTGCCAGCAGACCCACAGGGGATAATTCACCCCTCCACTTT
- | - | TRBJ2-1 | TRBV12-5 | CASGRFERTYNEQFF | TGTGCTAGTGGTCGCTTTGAGAGGACATACAATGAGCAGTTCTTC
TRBD1 | few | TRBJ1-2 | TRBV20-1 | CSASGTGVGYTF | TGCAGTGCTTCCGGGACAGGGGTTGGCTACACCTTC
TRBD1 | - | TRBJ2-2 | TRBV20-1 | CSARGTGGSGELFF | TGCAGTGCTAGAGGGACAGGGGGATCCGGGGAGCTGTTTTTT
- | - | TRBJ2-7 | TRBV29-1 | CSVRRSYEQYF | TGCAGCGTTCGACGGTCCTACGAGCAGTACTTC
- | few | TRBJ2-1 | TRBV2 | CASSEMSGYNEQFF | TGTGCCAGCAGTGAAATGAGTGGATACAATGAGCAGTTCTTC
- | - | TRBJ2-6 | TRBV10-3 | CAISGTVSGANVLTF | TGTGCCATCAGTGGGACAGTCTCTGGGGCCAACGTCCTGACTTTC
TRBD2 | few | TRBJ2-1 | TRBV20-1 | CSGYSSGGTSYNEQFF | TGCAGTGGATATTCTAGCGGGGGGACCTCCTACAATGAGCAGTTCTTC
- | many | TRBJ2-7 | TRBV12-3/TRBV12-4 | CASSLLAYEQYF | TGTGCCAGCAGTTTACTGGCTTACGAGCAGTACTTC
- | many | TRBJ1-1 | TRBV5-1 | CASAEQSMNTEAFF | TGCGCCAGCGCAGAACAGTCCATGAACACTGAAGCTTTCTTT
- | - | TRBJ2-5 | TRBV6-5 | CASSYLLGAETQYF | TGTGCCAGCAGTTACCTATTGGGAGCCGAGACCCAGTACTTC
- | few | TRBJ1-1 | TRBV20-1 | CSARDLYEDTEAFF | TGCAGTGCTAGAGATTTGTATGAGGACACTGAAGCTTTCTTT
- | once | TRBJ2-1 | TRBV19 | CASSTLGEIREQFF | TGTGCCAGTAGTACCCTCGGCGAGATACGGGAGCAGTTCTTC
TRBD2 | - | TRBJ2-2 | TRBV10-3 | CAISDLTSGNIGELFF | TGTGCCATCAGTGATTTGACTAGCGGAAACATCGGGGAGCTGTTTTTT
TRBD2 | - | TRBJ2-3 | TRBV19 | CASSPGLAGGFVADTQYF | TGTGCCAGTAGTCCCGGACTAGCGGGGGGGTTCGTCGCAGATACGCAGTATTTT
- | - | TRBJ1-6 | TRBV7-8 | CASSLAQGWVYSYNSPLHF | TGTGCCAGCAGCTTAGCACAGGGCTGGGTCTACTCCTATAATTCACCCCTCCACTTT
- | many | TRBJ2-1 | TRBV9 | CASSVGGKYNEQFF | TGTGCCAGCAGCGTAGGCGGGAAATACAATGAGCAGTTCTTC
- | few | TRBJ2-1 | TRBV20-1 | CSARLSGPYNEQFF | TGCAGTGCTCGACTATCGGGGCCCTACAATGAGCAGTTCTTC
- | many | TRBJ2-5 | TRBV7-7 | CASSFGPGAQYF | TGTGCTAGCAGCTTTGGCCCTGGGGCCCAGTACTTC
TRBD1 | few | TRBJ1-2 | TRBV7-9 | CASSLGGQESHYGYTF | TGTGCCAGCAGCTTAGGGGGACAGGAGAGCCACTATGGCTACACCTTC
- | - | TRBJ2-2 | TRBV30 | CAWSVRLTGELFF | TGTGCCTGGAGTGTACGCCTTACCGGGGAGCTGTTTTTT
- | few | TRBJ2-7 | TRBV30 | CAWSPPDYEQYF | TGTGCCTGGAGTCCCCCTGACTACGAGCAGTACTTC
TRBD1 | - | TRBJ1-1 | TRBV16 | CASSQRGGGAEAFF | TGTGCCAGCAGCCAGAGGGGAGGGGGCGCTGAAGCTTTCTTT